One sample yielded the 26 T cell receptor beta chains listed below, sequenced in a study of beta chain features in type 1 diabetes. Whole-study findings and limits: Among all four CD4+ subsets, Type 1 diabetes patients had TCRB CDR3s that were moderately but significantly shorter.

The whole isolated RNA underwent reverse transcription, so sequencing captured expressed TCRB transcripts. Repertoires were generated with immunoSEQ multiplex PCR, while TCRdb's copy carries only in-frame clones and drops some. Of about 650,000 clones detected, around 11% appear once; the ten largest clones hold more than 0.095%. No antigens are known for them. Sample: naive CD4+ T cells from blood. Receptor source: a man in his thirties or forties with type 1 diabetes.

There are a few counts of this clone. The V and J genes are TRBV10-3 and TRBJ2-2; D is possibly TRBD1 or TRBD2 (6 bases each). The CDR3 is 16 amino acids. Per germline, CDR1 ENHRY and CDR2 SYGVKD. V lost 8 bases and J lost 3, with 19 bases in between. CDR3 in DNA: TGTGCCATCCCCAGGATACGGGGGCAAGACACCGGGGAGCTGTTTTTT. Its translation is CAIPRIRGQDTGELFF.

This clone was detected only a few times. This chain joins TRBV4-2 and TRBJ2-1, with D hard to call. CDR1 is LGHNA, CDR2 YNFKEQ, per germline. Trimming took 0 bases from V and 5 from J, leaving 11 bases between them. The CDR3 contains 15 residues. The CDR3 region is CASSQDGTWDNEQFF. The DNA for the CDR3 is TGTGCCAGCAGCCAAGACGGCACATGGGACAATGAGCAGTTCTTC.

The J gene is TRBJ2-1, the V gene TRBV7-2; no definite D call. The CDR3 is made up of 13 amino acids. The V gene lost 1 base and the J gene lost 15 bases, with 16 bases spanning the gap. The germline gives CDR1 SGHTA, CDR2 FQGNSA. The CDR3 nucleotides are TGTGCCAGCAGCTTAGTAGGGAAAAACCCCCGGTTCTTC. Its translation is CASSLVGKNPRFF.

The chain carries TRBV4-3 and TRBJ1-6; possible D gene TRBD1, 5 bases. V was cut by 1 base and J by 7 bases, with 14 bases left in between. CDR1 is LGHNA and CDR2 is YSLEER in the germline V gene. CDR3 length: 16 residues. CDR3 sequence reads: CASSQVWAGNNSPLHF. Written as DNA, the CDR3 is TGCGCCAGCAGCCAAGTTTGGGCAGGGAACAATTCACCCCTCCACTTT.

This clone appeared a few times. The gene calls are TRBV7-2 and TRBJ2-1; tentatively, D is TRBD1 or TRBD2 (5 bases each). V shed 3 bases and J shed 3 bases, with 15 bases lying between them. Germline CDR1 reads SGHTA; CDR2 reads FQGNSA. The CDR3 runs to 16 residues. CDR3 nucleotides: TGTGCCAGCAGCTTCAGTGAGGGGATTCACTACAATGAGCAGTTCTTC. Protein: CASSFSEGIHYNEQFF. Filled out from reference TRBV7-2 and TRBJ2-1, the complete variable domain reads GAGVSQSPSNKVTEKGKDVELRCDPISGHTALYWYRQSLGQGLEFLIYFQGNSAPDKSGLPSDRFSAERTGGSVSTLTIQRTQQEDSAVYLCASSFSEGIHYNEQFFGPGTRLTVL.

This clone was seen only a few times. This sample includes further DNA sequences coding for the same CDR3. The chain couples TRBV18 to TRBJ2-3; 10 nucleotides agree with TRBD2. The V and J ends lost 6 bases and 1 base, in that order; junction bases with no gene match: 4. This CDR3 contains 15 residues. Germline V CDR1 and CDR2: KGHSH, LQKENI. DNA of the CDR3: TGTGCCAGCTCGCTCACTAGCGGGGGCACAGATACGCAGTATTTT. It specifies CASSLTSGGTDTQYF.

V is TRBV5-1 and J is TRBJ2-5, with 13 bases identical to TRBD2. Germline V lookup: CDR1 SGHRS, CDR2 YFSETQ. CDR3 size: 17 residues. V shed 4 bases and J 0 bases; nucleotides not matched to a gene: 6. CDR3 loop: CASSMGLAGSYQETQYF. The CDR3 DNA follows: TGCGCCAGCAGCATGGGACTAGCGGGGTCATACCAAGAGACCCAGTACTTC.

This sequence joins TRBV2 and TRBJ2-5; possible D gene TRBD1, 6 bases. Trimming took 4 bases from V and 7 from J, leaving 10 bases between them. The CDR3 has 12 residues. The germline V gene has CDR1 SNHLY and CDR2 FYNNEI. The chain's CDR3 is CASSGEQGTQYF. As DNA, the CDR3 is TGTGCCAGCAGTGGAGAACAGGGGACCCAGTACTTC. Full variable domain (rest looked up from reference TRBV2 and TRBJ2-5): EPEVTQTPSHQVTQMGQEVILRCVPISNHLYFYWYRQILGQKVEFLVSFYNNEISEKSEIFDDQFSVERPDGSNFTLKIRSTKLEDSAMYFCASSGEQGTQYFGPGTRLLVL.

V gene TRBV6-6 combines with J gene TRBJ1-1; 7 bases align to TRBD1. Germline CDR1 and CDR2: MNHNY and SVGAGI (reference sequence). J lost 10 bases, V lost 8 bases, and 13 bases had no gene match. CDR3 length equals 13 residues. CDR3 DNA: TGTGCCAGCCAGGGACAGAGAGTGCGTGGAGCTTTCTTT. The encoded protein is CASQGQRVRGAFF.

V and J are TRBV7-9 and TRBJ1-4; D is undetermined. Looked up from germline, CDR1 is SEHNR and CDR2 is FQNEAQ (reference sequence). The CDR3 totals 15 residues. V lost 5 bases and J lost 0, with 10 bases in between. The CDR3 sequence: CASSPNSATNEKLFF. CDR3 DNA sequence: TGTGCCAGCAGCCCCAACAGCGCAACTAATGAAAAACTGTTTTTT.

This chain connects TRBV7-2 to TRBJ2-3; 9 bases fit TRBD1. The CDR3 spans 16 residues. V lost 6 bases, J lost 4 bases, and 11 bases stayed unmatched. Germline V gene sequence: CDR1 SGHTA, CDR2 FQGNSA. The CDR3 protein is CASSPPGQGLSDTQYF. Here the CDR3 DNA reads TGTGCCAGCAGTCCTCCTGGACAGGGGCTGTCAGATACGCAGTATTTT.

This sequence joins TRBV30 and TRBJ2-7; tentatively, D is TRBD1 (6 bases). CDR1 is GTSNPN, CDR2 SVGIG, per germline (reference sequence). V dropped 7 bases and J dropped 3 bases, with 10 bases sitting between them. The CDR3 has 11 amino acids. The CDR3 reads CASQTGYEQYF. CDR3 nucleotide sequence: TGTGCCTCGCAGACAGGCTACGAGCAGTACTTC.

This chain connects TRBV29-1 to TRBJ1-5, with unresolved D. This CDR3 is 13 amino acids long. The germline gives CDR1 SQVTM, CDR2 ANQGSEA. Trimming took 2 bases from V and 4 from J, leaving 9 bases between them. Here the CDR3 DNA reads TGCAGCGTTGAATCCGGCCTAAATCAGCCCCAGCATTTT. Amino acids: CSVESGLNQPQHF.

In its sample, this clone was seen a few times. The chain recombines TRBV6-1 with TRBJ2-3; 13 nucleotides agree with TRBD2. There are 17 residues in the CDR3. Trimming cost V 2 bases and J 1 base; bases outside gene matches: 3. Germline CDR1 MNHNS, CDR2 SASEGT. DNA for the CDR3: TGTGCCAGCAGTGAACCCGGGACTAGCGGGGGCACAGATACGCAGTATTTT. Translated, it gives CASSEPGTSGGTDTQYF.

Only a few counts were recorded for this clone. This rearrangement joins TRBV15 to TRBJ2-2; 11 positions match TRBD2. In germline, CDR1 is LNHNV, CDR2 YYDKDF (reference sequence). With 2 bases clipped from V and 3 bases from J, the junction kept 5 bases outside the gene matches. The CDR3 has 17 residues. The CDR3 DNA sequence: TGTGCCACCAGCAGAAAGCGACTAGCGGGGTACACCGGGGAGCTGTTTTTT. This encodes CATSRKRLAGYTGELFF. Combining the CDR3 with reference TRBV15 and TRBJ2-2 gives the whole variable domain DAMVIQNPRYQVTQFGKPVTLSCSQTLNHNVMYWYQQKSSQAPKLLFHYYDKDFNNEADTPDNFQSRRPNTSFCFLDIRSPGLGDTAMYLCATSRKRLAGYTGELFFGEGSRLTVL.

This CDR3 reads CASGTDNQPQHF. CDR3 DNA: TGTGCCAGTGGGACAGACAATCAGCCCCAGCATTTT. The chain joins TRBV25-1 to TRBJ1-5, with TRBD1 matching 7 bases. Germline V gene sequence: CDR1 MGHDK, CDR2 SYGVNS. V lost 9 bases to trimming and J lost 3 bases; unmatched junction nucleotides: 2. CDR3 length equals 12 residues.

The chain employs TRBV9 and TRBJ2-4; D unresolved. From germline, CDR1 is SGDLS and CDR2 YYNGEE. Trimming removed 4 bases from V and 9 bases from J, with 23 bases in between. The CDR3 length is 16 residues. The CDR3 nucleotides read TGTGCCAGCAGCCCCACCGGGCCTAACTCCGCCGCCATTCAGTACTTC. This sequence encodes CASSPTGPNSAAIQYF.

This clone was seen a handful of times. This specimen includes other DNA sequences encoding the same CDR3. In nucleotides, the CDR3 is TGTGCCAGCAGCGCCGGACAGGGGGGCAATCAGCCCCAGCATTTT. Encoded protein: CASSAGQGGNQPQHF. This rearrangement joins TRBV9 to TRBJ1-5; 10 bases agree with TRBD1. Trimming removed 3 bases from V and 2 bases from J; junction bases left unmatched: 2. Germline V lookup: CDR1 SGDLS, CDR2 YYNGEE. The CDR3 loop spans 15 amino acids.

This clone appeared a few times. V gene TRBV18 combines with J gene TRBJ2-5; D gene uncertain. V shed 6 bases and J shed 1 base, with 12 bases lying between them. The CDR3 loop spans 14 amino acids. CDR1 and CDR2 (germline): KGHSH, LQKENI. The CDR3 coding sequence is TGTGCCAGCTCCCGCTCAGGCGTCCAAGAGACCCAGTACTTC. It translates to CASSRSGVQETQYF.

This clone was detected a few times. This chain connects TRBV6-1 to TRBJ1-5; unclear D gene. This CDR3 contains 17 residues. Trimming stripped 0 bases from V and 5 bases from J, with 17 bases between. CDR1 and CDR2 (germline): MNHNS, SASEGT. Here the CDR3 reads CASSEAPGWGGDQPQHF. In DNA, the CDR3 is TGTGCCAGCAGTGAAGCTCCGGGGTGGGGTGGCGATCAGCCCCAGCATTTT.

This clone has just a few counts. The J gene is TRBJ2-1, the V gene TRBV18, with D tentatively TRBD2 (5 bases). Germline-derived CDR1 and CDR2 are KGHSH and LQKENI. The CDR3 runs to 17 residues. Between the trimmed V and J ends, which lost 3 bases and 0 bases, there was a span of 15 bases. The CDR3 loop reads CASSPVRLASSYNEQFF. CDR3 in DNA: TGTGCCAGCTCACCCGTGAGGCTAGCCAGCTCCTACAATGAGCAGTTCTTC.

The CDR3 nucleotides are TGTGCCAGCAGCGTAGGTACAGGGGGACGGACCGGGGAGCTGTTTTTT. Residues: CASSVGTGGRTGELFF. The chain carries TRBV9 and TRBJ2-2; 8 nucleotides line up with TRBD1. V was clipped by 0 bases and J by 5 bases; unmatched bases: 6. Germline V lookup: CDR1 SGDLS, CDR2 YYNGEE. This CDR3 region has 16 residues.

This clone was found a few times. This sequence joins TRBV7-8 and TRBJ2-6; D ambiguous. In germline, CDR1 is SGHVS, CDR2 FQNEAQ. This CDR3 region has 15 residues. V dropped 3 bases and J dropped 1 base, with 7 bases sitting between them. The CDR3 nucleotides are TGTGCCAGCAGCTTTCCTAGTTCTGGGGCCAACGTCCTGACTTTC. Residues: CASSFPSSGANVLTF.

The CDR3, as DNA: TGTGCCAGCAGCTTAACGGGACAGGGAGAAACCTACGAGCAGTACTTC. This gives the protein CASSLTGQGETYEQYF. The rearrangement links TRBV7-3 to TRBJ2-7; 9 nucleotides match TRBD1. The CDR3 length is 16 residues. Germline V lookup: CDR1 SGHTA, CDR2 FQGTGA. The ends lost 0 bases at V and 2 bases at J; junction bases unmatched: 5.

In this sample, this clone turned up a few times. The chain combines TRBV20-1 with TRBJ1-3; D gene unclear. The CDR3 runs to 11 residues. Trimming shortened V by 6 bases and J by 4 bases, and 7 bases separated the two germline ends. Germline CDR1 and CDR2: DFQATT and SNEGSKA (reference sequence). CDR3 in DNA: TGCAGTGCGATCGAAGGAAACACCATATATTTT. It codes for CSAIEGNTIYF.

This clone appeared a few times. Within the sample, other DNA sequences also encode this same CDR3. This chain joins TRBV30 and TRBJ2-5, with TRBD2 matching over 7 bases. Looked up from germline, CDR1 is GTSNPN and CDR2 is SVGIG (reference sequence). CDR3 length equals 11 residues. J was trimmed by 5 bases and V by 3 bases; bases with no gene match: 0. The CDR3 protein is CAWSGGETQYF. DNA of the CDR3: TGTGCCTGGAGCGGGGGGGAGACCCAGTACTTC.